These T cell receptor beta chains were read from a single sample in a study of shared clonotypes between healthy human individuals. Generated by immunoSEQ multiplex PCR, the TCRdb table keeps only in-frame clones and is missing some. The repertoire has 600,000 or so clones, roughly 98% of them found once; the top ten carry approximately 0.33%. Sequenced: naive CD8+ T cells sorted from blood. All receptors come from a man aged 30 to 39 in good health. CDR3s include the opening cysteine and the closing phenylalanine or tryptophan. A D gene is named only where the DNA matches it firmly. Rows give clone size only sometimes, using once, few, many, or a class for an expanded clone.

TRBV11-3,NA,TRBJ2-1,NA,TGTGCCAGCAGCTCAAGGGGGGAGGAAAGCTCCTACAATGAGCAGTTCTTC,CASSSRGEESSYNEQFF
TRBV7-9,NA,TRBJ1-2,TRBD1,TGTGCCAGCAGCTTTATAATCGGGACAGGGGGCAACTATGGCTACACCTTC,CASSFIIGTGGNYGYTF
TRBV2,NA,TRBJ1-1,NA,TGTGCCAGCAGTGAGCAGGGTATGAACACTGAAGCTTTCTTT,CASSEQGMNTEAFF
TRBV20-1,NA,TRBJ2-7,NA,TGCAGTGCTAGGGAAGACTACGAGCAGTACTTC,CSAREDYEQYF
TRBV5-1,once,TRBJ2-5,TRBD2,TGCGCCAGCACGTCGGGAGGGCCCCGGGAGACCCAGTACTTC,CASTSGGPRETQYF
TRBV6-4,NA,TRBJ1-1,NA,TGTGCCAGCAGGCCCACACCAGGGGCTGAAGCTTTCTTT,CASRPTPGAEAFF
TRBV19,NA,TRBJ1-1,NA,TGTGCCAGTAATTATATCTCTATGAACACTGAAGCTTTCTTT,CASNYISMNTEAFF
TRBV18,NA,TRBJ2-7,TRBD2,TGTGCCAGCTCACCATCCAGGACTAGCGGTCTTAACGAGCAGTACTTC,CASSPSRTSGLNEQYF
TRBV21-1,NA,TRBJ2-3,NA,TGTGCCAGCAGCAATCAAAAGGAGGGGACAACTACTAGCACAGATACGCAGTATTTT,CASSNQKEGTTTSTDTQYF
TRBV28,NA,TRBJ2-7,TRBD1,TGTGCCAGCACTACCCCAAGGTCCGGGACAGAGGTCTCCTACGAGCAGTACTTC,CASTTPRSGTEVSYEQYF
TRBV7-8,NA,TRBJ2-1,NA,TGTGCCAGCAGCTTGCGGCCCCCGGTAAACGATGAGCAGTTCTTC,CASSLRPPVNDEQFF